This T cell receptor beta chain was sequenced for a study of T cells in Graves' hyperthyroidism and ophthalmopathy (dated by TCRdb to between 2017 and 2020). Describing the broader study: Peripheral blood was sampled at the time of initial diagnosis, prior to any treatment. After blood sampling, hyperthyroidism patients were treated with methimazole at a starting dose of 30 mg daily, and ophthalmopathy patients were treated with high-dose intravenous methylprednisolone. The 90 or so discovery patients were randomly split 7:3 into training and test sets. Prospective prediction of ophthalmopathy was tested in an independent validation cohort consisting of fewer than 20 hyperthyroidism patients and over 15 patients who later progressed to ophthalmopathy. A discovery cohort of roughly 100 patients, roughly 43 with Graves' ophthalmopathy and approximately 55 with stable Graves' hyperthyroidism, was used to find distinguishing TCR V-J signatures. In addition, the study compared T-cell repertoires in thyroid tissue and in blood from about six Graves' hyperthyroidism patients. TCR Vbeta CDR3 sequencing of roughly 140 peripheral blood samples (43 ophthalmopathy, some 75 hyperthyroidism and some 17 progressor patients) is reported in the paper. The paper's findings and limits, for the study overall: A 13 V-J signature model separated ophthalmopathy from stable hyperthyroidism, with around 88% sensitivity and 81.08% specificity in cross-validation and 80%/75% in testing. During validation, the model predicted progression to ophthalmopathy a median of approximately 6.5 months ahead of onset, with roughly 65% sensitivity and less than 85% specificity. Most expanded thyroid clonotypes (frequency above 0.001) were also detected in blood, suggesting blood repertoires may reflect thyroid immune responses. Sample size was not statistically predetermined, and investigators were not blinded to group allocation.

Ophthalmopathy patients had moderately to severely active disease, with a Clinical Activity Score of 3 or more, a NOSPECS grade of 4 or more, and a disease duration of less than 3 months. Any patient with an uncontrolled infection, another autoimmune disease, pregnancy or lactation was excluded. Diagnoses relied on clinical symptoms, serum thyroxine and TRAb, thyroid ultrasound and orbital computed tomography. PBMCs were isolated from about 9.2 ml of fresh peripheral blood by Ficoll-Paque density gradient centrifugation. Total RNA was extracted with Trizol reagent, and quality was checked on an Agilent 2100 Bioanalyzer. TCR beta CDR3 regions were amplified from RNA transcripts. The TCR CDR3 was subjected to a first round of RT-PCR using the HTBI primer set and the Qiagen OneStep RT-PCR kit. Libraries were constructed in a second round of multiplex PCR, after which size selection and purification were carried out. Sequencing of the libraries was done on an Illumina HiSeq2000 using paired-end 100 bp reads. The published analysis was carried out like this. SOAPnuke was used to process the raw data, with reads discarded if the reads contained adapters or uncalled bases, had a mean Phred below 15, or lacked an exact constant-primer or identifier match. COPE v1.2.5 was used to merge high-quality paired reads, and clonotypes were defined as unique nucleotide sequences. MiTCR v1.1 was used to align clonotypes to the IMGT TRBV, TRBD and TRBJ reference segments. Analysis was restricted to V-J combinations with a frequency above 0.0001, which covered roughly 99% of repertoires. A TCS score was defined as the ratio between F50 (clonal expansion) and ExV (chaos), using BLOSUM62-based TCRdist between CDR3 peptides within each V-J. Welch's t-statistics and random forest reduced 500 to 650 V-J features to under 15, which were used in a naive Bayes classifier (R e1071). TCRdb applied fastp at Q25 and MiXCR to the public reads, then kept only in-frame beta chains. Duplicate CDR3 protein sequences are folded into a single record with the most common DNA and genes. The V and J calls were not made by the authors but by TCRdb's processing. The sample data list 400,000 to 500,000 distinct CDR3 sequences, and about 15% of these were observed just once. The ten largest clones take up roughly an eighth of the sample.

The CDR3, from cysteine to phenylalanine, totals 13 residues. Only CDR3 DNA remains: 39 bases, in frame from the first base. The CDR1 and CDR2 encoded by the germline V gene (reference sequence) are DFQATT and SNEGSKA. Trimming costs V 6 bases and J 5 bases, and their ends lie 14 bases apart. This clonotype has a count of ten or more. What antigen it recognizes has not been identified. Base qualities are not at hand, and no much larger clone is one base apart. The chain joins TRBV20-1 to TRBJ2-1; TRBD2 might be the D gene, on 6 matching bases. Sequenced material: blood. This sequence originates from a man aged 18 to 30 with Graves' ophthalmopathy. Here is the DNA: TGCAGTGCCCTCGGAGGGGCTGACAATGAGCAGTTCTTC. It encodes CSALGGADNEQFF.